The 8 T cell receptor beta chains below come from one sample, sequenced in a study of blood T cell repertoires in COVID-19. TCRdb keeps only in-frame clones here, not all; method: immunoSEQ multiplex PCR. This table holds approximately 90,000 clones, 75% to 90% found once. Sequenced material: peripheral blood. Source of these receptors: a woman aged 80 or over with active or convalescent COVID-19.

The chain is built from TRBV15 and TRBJ2-3; weak D call: TRBD1 (6 bases). Germline-derived CDR1 and CDR2 are LNHNV and YYDKDF (reference sequence). The CDR3 length is 15 residues. V lost 1 base, J lost 4 bases, and 12 bases lay in between. This CDR3 is CATSRVKGVADTQYF. The CDR3 nucleotides read TGTGCCACCAGCAGAGTAAAGGGGGTGGCAGATACGCAGTATTTT.

The chain employs TRBV5-8 and TRBJ2-3; D is perhaps TRBD2 (6 bases). The V end was cut by 1 base, the J end by 0 bases, with 15 bases between. The CDR3 loop spans 17 amino acids. CDR1 and CDR2 from the germline V gene are SGHTS and YDEGEE. The CDR3 DNA sequence: TGTGCCAGCAGCTTGTATGTCGGCGGGGAGAGCACAGATACGCAGTATTTT. Protein sequence: CASSLYVGGESTDTQYF.

J is TRBJ2-1 and V is TRBV19; a possible D gene is TRBD1 (6 bases). The CDR3 totals 18 residues. Trimming left V 0 bases short and J 3 bases short, with 18 bases between. The germline gives CDR1 LNHDA, CDR2 SQIVND (reference sequence). Here the CDR3 DNA reads TGTGCCAGTAGTATAGACATTAACAGGGACCTGAACTACAATGAGCAGTTCTTC. It translates to CASSIDINRDLNYNEQFF.

The chain has TRBV11-3 and TRBJ2-3, with TRBD2 identical over 15 bases. CDR3 length: 18 residues. Unmatched junction bases numbered 7, after V lost 4 bases and J lost 2 bases. Per germline, CDR1 SGHNT and CDR2 YENEEA. The CDR3 loop is CASSSGLAGGTPTDTQYF. The CDR3 DNA reads as TGTGCCAGCAGCTCGGGACTAGCGGGGGGTACCCCCACAGATACGCAGTATTTT.

The V gene is TRBV7-5, the J gene TRBJ1-5; the table's D call, TRBD1, was not checked against the DNA. TRBV7-5 is a listed pseudogene. The CDR3 totals 11 residues. The CDR3 nucleotides are TGTGCCAGAATTTGGGCCCTGCTCCAGCATTTT. As protein: CARIWALLQHF.

V usage is TRBV7-9 and J usage is TRBJ2-1; TRBD2 is a possible D gene (6 bases). This CDR3 contains 15 residues. V was clipped by 5 bases and J by 14 bases, with 25 bases between them. Looked up from germline, CDR1 is SEHNR and CDR2 is FQNEAQ (reference sequence). DNA of the CDR3: TGTGCCAGCAGCATACAGAGAGACAGTCGGGGGACGGAGTTCTTC. Encoded protein: CASSIQRDSRGTEFF.

The chain couples TRBV5-1 to TRBJ2-2; tentatively, D is TRBD2 (5 bases). Germline V gene data show CDR1 as SGHRS and CDR2 as YFSETQ. This CDR3 has 17 residues. V was pared by 1 base and J by 6 bases, with 19 bases between. The CDR3 loop is CASSLFPPGIEAGELFF. In nucleotides, the CDR3 is TGCGCCAGCAGCTTGTTCCCCCCCGGGATTGAGGCCGGGGAGCTGTTTTTT.

The genes are TRBV19 and TRBJ2-2; the match to TRBD2 covers 8 bases. The junction had 14 bases not matched to a gene; V was cut back by 5 bases and J by 3 bases. The CDR3 runs to 18 residues. The germline V gene encodes CDR1 LNHDA and CDR2 SQIVND (reference sequence). As DNA, the CDR3 is TGTGCCAGTAGTCCGCCCGGGACTAGAAGCCCCCACACCGGGGAGCTGTTTTTT. Translation: CASSPPGTRSPHTGELFF.